The T cell receptor beta chain described here comes from a study of CD8+ T cells in alopecia areata. About the research overall: A regimen of oral tofacitinib, 5 to 10 mg twice daily, was given to treated patients. Patients remained on tofacitinib for 6 to 18 months and then went 6 months without it. Points from the study as a whole: Tofacitinib produced a significant decrease in scalp clonality and in expanded CD8+ clones among the top 100.

V was trimmed by 4 bases and J by 3 bases, leaving 13 bases between them. From germline, CDR1 is SGHNT and CDR2 YYREEE (reference sequence). The CDR3 consists of 15 residues. Treatment: oral pan-JAK inhibitor, 5-10 mg twice daily. Extraction and reverse transcription of RNA yielded cDNA as the sequencing template. Assay used: immunoSEQ multiplex PCR; TCRdb lists only in-frame clones, some missing. This sample yields about 270,000 clones, of which 60% are seen a single time; around 0.92% belongs to the top ten. A remark on this clone: Antigen: not known.

The chain combines TRBV5-4 with TRBJ1-4; tentatively, D is TRBD1 (5 bases). The sample consisted of CD4+ T cells sorted from blood, taken between weeks 51 and 54, from a patient treated with tofacitinib. The receptor comes from a human donor with alopecia areata. This CDR3 reads CASSPSGTSNEKLFF. CDR3 DNA: TGTGCCAGCAGCCCGTCCGGGACTTCTAATGAAAAACTGTTTTTT.